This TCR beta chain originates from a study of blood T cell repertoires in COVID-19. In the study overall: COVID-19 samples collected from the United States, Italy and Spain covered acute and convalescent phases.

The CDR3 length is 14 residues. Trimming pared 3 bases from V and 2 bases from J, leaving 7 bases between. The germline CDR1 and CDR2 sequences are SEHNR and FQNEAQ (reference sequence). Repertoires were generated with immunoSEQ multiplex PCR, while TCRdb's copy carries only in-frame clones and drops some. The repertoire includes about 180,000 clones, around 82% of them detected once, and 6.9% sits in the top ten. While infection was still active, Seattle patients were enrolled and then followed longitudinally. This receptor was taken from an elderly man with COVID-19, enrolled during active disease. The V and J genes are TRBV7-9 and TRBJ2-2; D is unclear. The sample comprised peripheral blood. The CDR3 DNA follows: TGTGCCAGCAGCTTCCGTCCCAACACCGGGGAGCTGTTTTTT. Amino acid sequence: CASSFRPNTGELFF.